The clone carrying this TCR beta chain was seen a few times. The antigen is not known. 5'RACE primed from the constant segment yielded TCR alpha and TCR beta cDNA libraries bearing sample barcodes and UMIs. TCRdb re-called the 5' RACE reads through MiXCR, storing one row per CDR3 protein. This table holds about 240,000 distinct CDR3 sequences, roughly 9.4% found once. The CDR3 is 16 residues long. Germline lookup yields CDR1 SGDLS and CDR2 YYNGEE. J lost 4 bases, V lost 4 bases, and 7 bases had no gene match. The data derive from a study of T-cell memory formation after mild COVID-19. Study-wide background: The TCR clusters were mostly specific to one donor.

Points from the study as a whole: Among contracting clones, CD4+ were mainly CM/EM and CD8+ enriched in EMRA.

This chain links TRBV9 with TRBJ1-5, with 11 bases fitting TRBD1. The specimen sequenced was PBMCs or a T cell subset sorted from them (not recorded which). The TCR was taken from a man aged 18 to 35 who had mild COVID-19 (a few samples of this study predate the infection). Cell type and time point are not known. The CDR3 region has the DNA TGTGCCAGCAGCCCTGGACAGGGGGCTTTAAATCAGCCCCAGCATTTT. Translated, it gives CASSPGQGALNQPQHF.